The TCR beta chain under discussion was sequenced for a study of T cells in Graves' hyperthyroidism and ophthalmopathy. From germline, CDR1 is WSHSY and CDR2 SAAADI. The ends were cut back, 2 bases at V and 2 bases at J, with 6 bases in the middle. This CDR3 has 13 amino acids. This clonotype showed up many times. Amplification targeted TCR beta CDR3 regions from RNA transcripts. The TCR CDR3 was amplified in a first-round RT-PCR using the HTBI primer set. One entry per CDR3 protein, called by TCRdb with MiXCR from the multiplex PCR reads. The sample records more than 550,000 distinct CDR3 sequences, 15% to 20% being singletons. Graves' hyperthyroidism was deemed stable absent ophthalmopathy progression within 18 months.

The chain couples TRBV10-2 to TRBJ2-5, with D uncertain. Sample: blood. This TCR was sampled from a man aged 50-60 years with Graves' hyperthyroidism. The CDR3 DNA sequence: TGCGCCAGCAGTGAGAATCGGCAAGAGACCCAGTACTTC. This codes for CASSENRQETQYF.